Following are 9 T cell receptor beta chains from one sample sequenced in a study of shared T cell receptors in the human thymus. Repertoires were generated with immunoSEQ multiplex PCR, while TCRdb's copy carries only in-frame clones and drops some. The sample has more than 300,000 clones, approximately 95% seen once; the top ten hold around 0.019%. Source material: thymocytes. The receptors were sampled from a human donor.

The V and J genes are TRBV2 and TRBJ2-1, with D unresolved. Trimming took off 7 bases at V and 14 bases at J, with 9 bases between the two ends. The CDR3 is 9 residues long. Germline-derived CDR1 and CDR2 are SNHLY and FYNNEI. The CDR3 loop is CASIPGEFF. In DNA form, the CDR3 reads TGTGCCAGCATTCCAGGAGAGTTCTTC.

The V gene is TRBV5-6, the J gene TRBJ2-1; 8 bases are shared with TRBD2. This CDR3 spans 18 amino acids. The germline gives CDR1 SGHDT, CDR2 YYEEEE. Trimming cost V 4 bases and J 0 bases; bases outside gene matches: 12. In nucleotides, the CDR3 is TGTGCCAGCAGCCACGCCAACGGGCGGGAGGCCTCCTACAATGAGCAGTTCTTC. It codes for CASSHANGREASYNEQFF. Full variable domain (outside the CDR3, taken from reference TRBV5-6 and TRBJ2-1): DAGVTQSPTHLIKTRGQQVTLRCSPKSGHDTVSWYQQALGQGPQFIFQYYEEEERQRGNFPDRFSGHQFPNYSSELNVNALLLGDSALYLCASSHANGREASYNEQFFGPGTRLTVL.

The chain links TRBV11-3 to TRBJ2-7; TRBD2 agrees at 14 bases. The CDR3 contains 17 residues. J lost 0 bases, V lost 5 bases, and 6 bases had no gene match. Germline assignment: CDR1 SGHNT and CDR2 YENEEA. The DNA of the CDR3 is TGTGCCAGCAGCCCCGGGACTAGCGGGAGTAGCTCCTACGAGCAGTACTTC. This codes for CASSPGTSGSSSYEQYF.

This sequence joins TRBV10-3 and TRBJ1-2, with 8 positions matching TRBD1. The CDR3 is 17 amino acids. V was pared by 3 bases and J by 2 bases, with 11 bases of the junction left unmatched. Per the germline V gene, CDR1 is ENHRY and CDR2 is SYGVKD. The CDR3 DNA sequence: TGTGCCATCAGTGAAGGAAGGACGACAGGGGCGAACTATGGCTACACCTTC. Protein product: CAISEGRTTGANYGYTF.

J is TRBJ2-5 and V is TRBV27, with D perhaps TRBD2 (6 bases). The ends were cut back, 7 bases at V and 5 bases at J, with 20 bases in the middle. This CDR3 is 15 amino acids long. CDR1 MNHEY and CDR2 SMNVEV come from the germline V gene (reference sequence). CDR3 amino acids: CASMKSSRRGETQYF. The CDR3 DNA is TGTGCCAGCATGAAATCTTCCAGGAGGGGTGAGACCCAGTACTTC.

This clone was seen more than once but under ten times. The CDR3 DNA is TGTGCCAGCAGTTTACGGGACCAGCATTTT. Translating gives CASSLRDQHF. This rearrangement joins TRBV27 to TRBJ1-5; D unresolved. The CDR3 is 10 amino acids. V was pared by 2 bases and J by 12 bases, with 5 bases between. Looked up from germline, CDR1 is MNHEY and CDR2 is SMNVEV (reference sequence).

The CDR3 sequence is CASSLRTSRNEQYF. The CDR3 DNA is TGTGCCAGCAGTTTACGGACGTCCCGTAACGAGCAGTACTTC. The rearrangement uses TRBV28 and TRBJ2-7; D is ambiguous. V was clipped by 2 bases and J by 5 bases, with 13 bases between them. Germline V gene data show CDR1 as MDHEN and CDR2 as SYDVKM. The CDR3 is 14 residues long.

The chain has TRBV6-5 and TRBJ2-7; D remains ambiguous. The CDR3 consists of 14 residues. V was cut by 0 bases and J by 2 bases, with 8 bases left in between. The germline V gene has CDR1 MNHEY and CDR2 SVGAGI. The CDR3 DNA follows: TGTGCCAGCAGTTACTCGAGCGCAACCTACGAGCAGTACTTC. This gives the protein CASSYSSATYEQYF.

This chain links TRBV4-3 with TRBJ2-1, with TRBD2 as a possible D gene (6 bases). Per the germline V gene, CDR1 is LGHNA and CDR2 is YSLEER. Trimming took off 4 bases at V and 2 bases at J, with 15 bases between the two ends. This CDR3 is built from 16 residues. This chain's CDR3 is CASSRDRDSPYNEQFF. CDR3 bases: TGCGCCAGCAGCCGGGACCGGGACTCCCCCTACAATGAGCAGTTCTTC.